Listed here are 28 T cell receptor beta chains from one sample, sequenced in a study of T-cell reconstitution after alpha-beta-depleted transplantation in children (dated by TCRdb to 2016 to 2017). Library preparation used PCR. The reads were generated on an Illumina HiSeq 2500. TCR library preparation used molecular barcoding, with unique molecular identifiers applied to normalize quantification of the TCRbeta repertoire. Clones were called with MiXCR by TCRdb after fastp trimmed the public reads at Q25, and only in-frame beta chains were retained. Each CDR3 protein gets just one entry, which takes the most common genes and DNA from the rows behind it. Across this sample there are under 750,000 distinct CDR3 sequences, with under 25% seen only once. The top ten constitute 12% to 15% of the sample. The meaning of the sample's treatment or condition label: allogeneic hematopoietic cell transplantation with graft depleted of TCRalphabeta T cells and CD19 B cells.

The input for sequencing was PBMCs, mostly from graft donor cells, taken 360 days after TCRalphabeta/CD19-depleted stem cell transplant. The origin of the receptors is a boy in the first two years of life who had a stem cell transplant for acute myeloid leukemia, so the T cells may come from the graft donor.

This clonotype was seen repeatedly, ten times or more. In DNA, the CDR3 is TGTGCCAGCAGCTCGAGGGGAAGGGGTATGGAGCAGTTCTTC. This sequence encodes CASSSRGRGMEQFF. The gene calls are TRBV6-2 or TRBV6-3 and TRBJ2-1; D possibly uses TRBD1 or TRBD2 (5 bases each). The germline V gene encodes CDR1 MNHEY and CDR2 SVGEGT. Trimming removed 6 bases from V and 10 bases from J, with 19 bases in between. The CDR3 runs to 14 residues.

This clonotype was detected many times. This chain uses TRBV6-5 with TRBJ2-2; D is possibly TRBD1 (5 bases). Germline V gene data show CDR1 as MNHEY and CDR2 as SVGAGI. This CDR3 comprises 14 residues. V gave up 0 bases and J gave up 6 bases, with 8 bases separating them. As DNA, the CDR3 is TGTGCCAGCAGTTACTCTAGGGGTCCCGGGGAGCTGTTTTTT. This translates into CASSYSRGPGELFF.

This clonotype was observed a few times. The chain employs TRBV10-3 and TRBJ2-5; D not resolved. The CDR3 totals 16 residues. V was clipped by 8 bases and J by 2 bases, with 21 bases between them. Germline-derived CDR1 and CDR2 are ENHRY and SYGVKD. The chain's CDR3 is CAILSEADTTQETQYF. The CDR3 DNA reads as TGTGCCATCCTGAGTGAGGCAGACACCACACAAGAGACCCAGTACTTC.

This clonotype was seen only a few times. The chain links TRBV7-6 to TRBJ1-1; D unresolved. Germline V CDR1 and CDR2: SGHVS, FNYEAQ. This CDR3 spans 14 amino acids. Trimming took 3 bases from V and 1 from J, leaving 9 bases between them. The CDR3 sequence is CASSLFGQNTEAFF. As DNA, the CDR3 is TGTGCCAGCAGCTTGTTCGGTCAGAACACTGAAGCTTTCTTT. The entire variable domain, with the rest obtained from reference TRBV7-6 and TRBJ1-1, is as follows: GAGVSQSPRYKVTKRGQDVALRCDPISGHVSLYWYRQALGQGPEFLTYFNYEAQQDKSGLPNDRFSAERPEGSISTLTIQRTEQRDSAMYRCASSLFGQNTEAFFGQGTRLTVV.

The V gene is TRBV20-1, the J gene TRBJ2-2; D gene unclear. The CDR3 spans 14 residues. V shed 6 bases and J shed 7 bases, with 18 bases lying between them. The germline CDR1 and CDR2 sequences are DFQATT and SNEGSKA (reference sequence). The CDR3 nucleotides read TGCAGTGCCCCGGGCGGACCAGTCCACGGGGAGCTGTTTTTT. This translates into CSAPGGPVHGELFF.

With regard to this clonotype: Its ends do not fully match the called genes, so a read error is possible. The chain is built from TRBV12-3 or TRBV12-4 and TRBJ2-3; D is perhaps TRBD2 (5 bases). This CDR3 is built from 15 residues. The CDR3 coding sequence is TGTGCCAGCAGTACCCGGGGAAAGGCGGCAGATACGCTGTATTTT. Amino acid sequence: CASSTRGKAADTLYF.

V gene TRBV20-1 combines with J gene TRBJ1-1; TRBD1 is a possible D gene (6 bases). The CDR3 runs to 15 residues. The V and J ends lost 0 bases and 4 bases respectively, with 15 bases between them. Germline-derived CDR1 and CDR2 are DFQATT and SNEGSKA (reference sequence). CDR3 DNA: TGCAGTGCTAGAGATCTCGTGGCGGGGGCCACTGAAGCTTTCTTT. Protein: CSARDLVAGATEAFF.

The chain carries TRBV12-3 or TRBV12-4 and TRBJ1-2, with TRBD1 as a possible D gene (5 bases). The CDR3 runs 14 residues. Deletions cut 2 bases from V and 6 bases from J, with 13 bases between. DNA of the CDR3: TGTGCCAGCAGTTTACGGACAAACGGGAATGGCTACACCTTC. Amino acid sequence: CASSLRTNGNGYTF.

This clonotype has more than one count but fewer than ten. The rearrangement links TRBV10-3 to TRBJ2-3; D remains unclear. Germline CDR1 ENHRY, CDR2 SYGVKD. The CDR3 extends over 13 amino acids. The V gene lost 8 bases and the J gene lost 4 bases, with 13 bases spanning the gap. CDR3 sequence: CAIGLVVADTQYF. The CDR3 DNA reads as TGTGCCATCGGATTAGTAGTAGCAGATACGCAGTATTTT.

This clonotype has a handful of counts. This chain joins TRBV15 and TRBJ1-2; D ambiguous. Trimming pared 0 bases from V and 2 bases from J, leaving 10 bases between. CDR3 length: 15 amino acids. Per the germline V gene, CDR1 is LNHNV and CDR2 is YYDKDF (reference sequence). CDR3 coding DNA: TGTGCCACCAGCAGAGAGTTATTCCTCAACTATGGCTACACCTTC. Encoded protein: CATSRELFLNYGYTF.

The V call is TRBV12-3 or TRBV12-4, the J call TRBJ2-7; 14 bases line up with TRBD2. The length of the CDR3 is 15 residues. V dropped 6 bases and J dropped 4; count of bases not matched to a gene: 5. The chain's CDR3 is CASRRGLAGVYEQYF. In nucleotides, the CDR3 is TGTGCCAGCAGGAGGGGACTAGCGGGGGTTTACGAGCAGTACTTC.

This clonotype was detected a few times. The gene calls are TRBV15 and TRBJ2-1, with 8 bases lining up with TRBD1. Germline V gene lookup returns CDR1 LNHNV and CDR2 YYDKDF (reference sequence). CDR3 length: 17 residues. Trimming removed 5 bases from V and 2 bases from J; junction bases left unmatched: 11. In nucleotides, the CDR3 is TGTGCCACCAGCCAAACTGAACAGGGGGGACCCTACAATGAGCAGTTCTTC. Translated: CATSQTEQGGPYNEQFF.

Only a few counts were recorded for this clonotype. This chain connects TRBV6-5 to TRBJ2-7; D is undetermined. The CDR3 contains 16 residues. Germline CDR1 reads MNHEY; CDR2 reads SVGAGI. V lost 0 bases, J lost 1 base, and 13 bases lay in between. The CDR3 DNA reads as TGTGCCAGCAGTTACTCGATGCACGGCCCATCCTACGAGCAGTACTTC. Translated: CASSYSMHGPSYEQYF.

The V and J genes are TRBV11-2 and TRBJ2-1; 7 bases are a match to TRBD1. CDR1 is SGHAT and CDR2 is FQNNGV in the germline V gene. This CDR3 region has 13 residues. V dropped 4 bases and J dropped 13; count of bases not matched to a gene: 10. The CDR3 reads CASSSFSVGGQFF. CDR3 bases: TGTGCCAGCAGCTCCTTCAGTGTAGGGGGCCAGTTCTTC.

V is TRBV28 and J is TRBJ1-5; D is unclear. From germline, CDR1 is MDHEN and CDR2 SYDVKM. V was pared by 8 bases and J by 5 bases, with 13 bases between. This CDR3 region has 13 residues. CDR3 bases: TGTGCCAGCGGTATCCCGGCTTATCAGCCCCAGCATTTT. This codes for CASGIPAYQPQHF.

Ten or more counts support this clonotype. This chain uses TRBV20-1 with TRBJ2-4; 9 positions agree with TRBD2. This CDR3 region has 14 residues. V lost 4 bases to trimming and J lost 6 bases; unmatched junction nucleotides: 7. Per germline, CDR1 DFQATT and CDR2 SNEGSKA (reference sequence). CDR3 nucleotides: TGCAGTGCTATCGGGACAGCGGGGGGAAACATTCAGTACTTC. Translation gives CSAIGTAGGNIQYF.

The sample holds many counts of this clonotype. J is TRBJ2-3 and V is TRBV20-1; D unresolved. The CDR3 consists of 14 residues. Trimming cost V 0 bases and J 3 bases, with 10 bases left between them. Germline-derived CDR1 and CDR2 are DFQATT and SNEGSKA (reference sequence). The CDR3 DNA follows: TGCAGTGCTAGAGAGGATCGGGTGACAGATACGCAGTATTTT. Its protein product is CSAREDRVTDTQYF.

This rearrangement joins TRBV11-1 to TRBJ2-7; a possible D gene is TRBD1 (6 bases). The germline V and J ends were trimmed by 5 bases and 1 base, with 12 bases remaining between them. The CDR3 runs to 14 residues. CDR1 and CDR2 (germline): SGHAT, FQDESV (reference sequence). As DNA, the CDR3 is TGTGCCAGCAGCCTTCTCGGACAGTCCTACGAGCAGTACGTC. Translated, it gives CASSLLGQSYEQYV.

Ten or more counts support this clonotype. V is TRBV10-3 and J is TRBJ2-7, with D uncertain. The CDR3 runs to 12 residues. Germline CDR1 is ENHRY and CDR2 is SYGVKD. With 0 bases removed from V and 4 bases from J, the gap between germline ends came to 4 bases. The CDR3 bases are TGTGCCATCAGTGAGTCCGCATACGAGCAGTACTTC. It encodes CAISESAYEQYF.

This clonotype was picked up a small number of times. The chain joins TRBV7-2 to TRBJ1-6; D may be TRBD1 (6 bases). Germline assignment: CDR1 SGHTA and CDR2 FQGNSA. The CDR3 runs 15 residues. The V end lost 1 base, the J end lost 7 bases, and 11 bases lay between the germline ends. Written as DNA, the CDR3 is TGTGCCAGCAGCTTAGTTTGGCAGGGGAATTCACCCCTCCACTTT. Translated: CASSLVWQGNSPLHF.

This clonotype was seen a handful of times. This CDR3 is CSARDGRTGWGTDTQYF. The CDR3 DNA is TGCAGTGCTAGAGATGGCCGGACAGGGTGGGGCACAGATACGCAGTATTTT. The V and J genes are TRBV20-1 and TRBJ2-3; 8 nucleotides line up with TRBD1. This CDR3 comprises 17 residues. The V segment lost 0 bases and the J segment 1 base; nucleotides outside the gene matches: 9. Germline lookup yields CDR1 DFQATT and CDR2 SNEGSKA (reference sequence).

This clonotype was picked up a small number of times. The CDR3 DNA reads TGCAGTGCTATAAGGGCCCTCGGAATAGCGGGGGGGCCCAGCACAGATACGCAGTATTTT. This encodes CSAIRALGIAGGPSTDTQYF. The V gene is TRBV20-1, the J gene TRBJ2-3, with 11 bases lining up with TRBD2. V lost 4 bases, J lost 0 bases, and 18 bases stayed unmatched. CDR1 DFQATT and CDR2 SNEGSKA come from the germline V gene (reference sequence). The CDR3 is 20 amino acids.

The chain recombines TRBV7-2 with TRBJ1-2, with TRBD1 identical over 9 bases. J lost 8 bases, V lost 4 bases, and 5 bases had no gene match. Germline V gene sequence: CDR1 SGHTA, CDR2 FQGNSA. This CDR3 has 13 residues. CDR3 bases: TGTGCCAGCAGCTCCACAGGGGGCGCGGGCTACACCTTC. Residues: CASSSTGGAGYTF.

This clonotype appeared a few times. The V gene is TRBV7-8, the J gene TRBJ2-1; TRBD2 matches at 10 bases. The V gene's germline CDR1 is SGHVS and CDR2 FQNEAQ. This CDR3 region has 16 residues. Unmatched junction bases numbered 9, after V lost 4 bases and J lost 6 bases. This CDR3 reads CASSSPSGLASNEQFF. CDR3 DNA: TGTGCCAGCAGCTCACCCTCGGGACTAGCGTCCAATGAGCAGTTCTTC.

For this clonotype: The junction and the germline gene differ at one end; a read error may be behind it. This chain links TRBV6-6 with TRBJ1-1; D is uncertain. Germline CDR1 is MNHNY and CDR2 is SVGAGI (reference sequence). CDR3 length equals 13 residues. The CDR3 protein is CASSYSGNNEAFF. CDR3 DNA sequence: TGTGCCAGCAGTTACTCCGGGAACAATGAAGCTTTCTTT.

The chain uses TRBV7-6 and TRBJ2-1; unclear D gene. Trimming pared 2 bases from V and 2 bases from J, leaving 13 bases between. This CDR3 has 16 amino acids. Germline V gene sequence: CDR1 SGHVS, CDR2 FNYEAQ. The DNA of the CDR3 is TGTGCCAGCAGCTTATTTAAGGTCGTAACCTACAATGAGCAGTTCTTC. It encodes CASSLFKVVTYNEQFF.

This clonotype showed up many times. The CDR3 nucleotides are TGCAGCGTTGTAGGCAGCCCCTCTGGAAACACCATATATTTT. This codes for CSVVGSPSGNTIYF. The chain links TRBV29-1 to TRBJ1-3; D not resolved. The germline gives CDR1 SQVTM, CDR2 ANQGSEA. The CDR3 spans 14 residues. Trimming pared 4 bases from V and 0 bases from J, leaving 10 bases between.

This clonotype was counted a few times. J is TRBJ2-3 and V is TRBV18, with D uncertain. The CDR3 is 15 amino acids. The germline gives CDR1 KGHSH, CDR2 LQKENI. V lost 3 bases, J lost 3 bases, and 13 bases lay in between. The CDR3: CASSPIGSETDTQYF. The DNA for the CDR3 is TGTGCCAGCTCACCCATTGGCAGCGAAACAGATACGCAGTATTTT.